The rows below give T cell receptor beta chains drawn from one sample of a study of T cell changes during pregnancy in multiple sclerosis. The table came from immunoSEQ multiplex PCR; TCRdb's copy has only in-frame clones and leaves some out. The sample lists about 59,000 clones; around 87% were seen once. Sequenced sample: peripheral blood from another person, used as feeder cells. All receptors derive from a human donor whose cells served as feeder cells for cultures in a pregnancy study. Each CDR3 is given with its conserved first and last residue. D genes are given only for firm matches. Not all rows give a size; the values are once, few, many and, for expanded clones, a class.

abundance	v_gene	j_gene	d_gene	CDR3nt	CDR3aa
NA	TRBV7-2	TRBJ1-2	NA	TGTGCCAGCAGTCCAGGTTGGCAGGGTAGTGGCTACACCTTC	CASSPGWQGSGYTF
NA	TRBV7-8	TRBJ2-1	TRBD2	TGTGCCAGCAGGCTTACTAGCGGGAGGGCCCTCGAGGAGCAGTTCTTC	CASRLTSGRALEEQFF
NA	TRBV28	TRBJ2-7	NA	TGTGCCAGCAGCCCAGGTCGGGAGCAGTACTTC	CASSPGREQYF
few	TRBV5-1	TRBJ2-1	NA	TGCGCCAGCAGCTACTTGGGTCTTTCTACCGGGGCCTACAATGAGCAGTTCTTC	CASSYLGLSTGAYNEQFF
NA	TRBV7-8	TRBJ2-1	TRBD2	TGTGCCAGCAGCTTAGTTTCCCTAGCGGGCCACAATGAGCAGTTCTTC	CASSLVSLAGHNEQFF
few	TRBV18	TRBJ1-2	NA	TGTGCCAGCTCATCCAATTTCCTGGATCGCTACACCTTC	CASSSNFLDRYTF
NA	TRBV6-1	TRBJ1-2	TRBD1	TGTGCCAGCAGTGAAAATGACAGGGGAAGCTATGGCTACACCTTC	CASSENDRGSYGYTF
NA	TRBV7-8	TRBJ1-1	NA	TGTGCCAGCAGCTTGGACGTGAACACTGAAGCTTTCTTT	CASSLDVNTEAFF
NA	TRBV27	TRBJ2-3	TRBD2	TGTGCCAGCAGTTTATGGGCTAGCGGGAGCACAGATACGCAGTATTTT	CASSLWASGSTDTQYF
once	TRBV4-1	TRBJ1-6	NA	TGCGCCAGCAGCCAAGGTCCGGGGGTGGATAATTCACCCCTCCACTTT	CASSQGPGVDNSPLHF